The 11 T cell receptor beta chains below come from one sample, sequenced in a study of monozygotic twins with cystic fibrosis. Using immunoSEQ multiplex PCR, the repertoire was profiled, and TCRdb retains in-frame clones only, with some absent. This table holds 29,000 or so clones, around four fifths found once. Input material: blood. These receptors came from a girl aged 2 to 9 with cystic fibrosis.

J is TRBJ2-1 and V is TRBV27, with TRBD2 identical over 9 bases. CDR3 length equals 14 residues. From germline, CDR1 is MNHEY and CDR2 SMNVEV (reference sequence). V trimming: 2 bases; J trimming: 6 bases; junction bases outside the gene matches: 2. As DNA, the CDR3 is TGTGCCAGCAGTTTACGACTAGCGGCCAATGAGCAGTTCTTC. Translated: CASSLRLAANEQFF.

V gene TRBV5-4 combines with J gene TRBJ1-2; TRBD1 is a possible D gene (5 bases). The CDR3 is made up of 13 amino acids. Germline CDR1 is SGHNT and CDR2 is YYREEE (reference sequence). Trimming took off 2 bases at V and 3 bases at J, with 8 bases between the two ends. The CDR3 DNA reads TGTGCCAGCAGCTTCGGGGCATACTATGGCTACACCTTC. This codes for CASSFGAYYGYTF.

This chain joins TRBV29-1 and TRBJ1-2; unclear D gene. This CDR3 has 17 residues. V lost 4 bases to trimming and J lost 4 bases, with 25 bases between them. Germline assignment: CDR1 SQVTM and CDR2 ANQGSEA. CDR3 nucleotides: TGCAGCGTTGTTCTGCCTGATGGACGGAATGTAGGCTATGGCTACACCTTC. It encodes CSVVLPDGRNVGYGYTF.

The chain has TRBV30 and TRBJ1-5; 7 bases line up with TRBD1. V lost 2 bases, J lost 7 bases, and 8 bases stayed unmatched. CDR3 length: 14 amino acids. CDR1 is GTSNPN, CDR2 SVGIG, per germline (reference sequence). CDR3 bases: TGTGCCTGGAGTACTACAGGGGTTATACAGCCCCAGCATTTT. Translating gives CAWSTTGVIQPQHF.

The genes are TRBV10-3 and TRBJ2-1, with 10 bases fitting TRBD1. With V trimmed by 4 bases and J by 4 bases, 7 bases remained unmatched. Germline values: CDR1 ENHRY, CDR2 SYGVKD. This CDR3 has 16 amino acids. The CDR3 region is CAISGGGQGKYNEQFF. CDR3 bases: TGTGCCATCAGTGGTGGGGGACAGGGGAAATACAATGAGCAGTTCTTC.

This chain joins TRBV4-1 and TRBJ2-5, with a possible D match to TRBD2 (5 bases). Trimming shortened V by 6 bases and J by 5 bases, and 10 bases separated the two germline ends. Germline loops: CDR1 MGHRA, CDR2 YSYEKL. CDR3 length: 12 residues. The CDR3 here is CASSGEMETQYF. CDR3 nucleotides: TGCGCCAGCAGTGGGGAGATGGAGACCCAGTACTTC.

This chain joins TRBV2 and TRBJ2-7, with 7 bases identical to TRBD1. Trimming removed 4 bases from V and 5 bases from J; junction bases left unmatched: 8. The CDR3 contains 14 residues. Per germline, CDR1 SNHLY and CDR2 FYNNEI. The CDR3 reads CASSAPGQLDEQYF. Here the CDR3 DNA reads TGTGCCAGCAGTGCACCGGGACAGCTCGACGAGCAGTACTTC.

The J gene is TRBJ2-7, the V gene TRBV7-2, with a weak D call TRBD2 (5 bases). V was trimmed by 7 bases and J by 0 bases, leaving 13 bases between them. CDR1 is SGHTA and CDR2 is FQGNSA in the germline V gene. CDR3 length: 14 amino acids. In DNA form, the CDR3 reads TGTGCCAGCATGATGGACTCAAGCTCCTACGAGCAGTACTTC. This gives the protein CASMMDSSSYEQYF. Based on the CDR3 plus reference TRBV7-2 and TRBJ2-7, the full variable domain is GAGVSQSPSNKVTEKGKDVELRCDPISGHTALYWYRQSLGQGLEFLIYFQGNSAPDKSGLPSDRFSAERTGGSVSTLTIQRTQQEDSAVYLCASMMDSSSYEQYFGPGTRLTVT.

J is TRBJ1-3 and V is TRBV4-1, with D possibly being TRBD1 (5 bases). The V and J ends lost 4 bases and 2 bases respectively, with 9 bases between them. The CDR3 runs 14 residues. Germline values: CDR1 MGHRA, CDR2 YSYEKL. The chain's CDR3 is CASSREGAGNTIYF. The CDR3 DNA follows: TGCGCCAGCAGCCGAGAAGGGGCTGGAAACACCATATATTTT.

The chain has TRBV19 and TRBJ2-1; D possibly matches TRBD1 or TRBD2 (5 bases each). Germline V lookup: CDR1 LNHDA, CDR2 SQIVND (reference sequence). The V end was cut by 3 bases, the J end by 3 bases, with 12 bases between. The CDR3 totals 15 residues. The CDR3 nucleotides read TGTGCCAGTAGTATTGGGGGTAGCCACTACAATGAGCAGTTCTTC. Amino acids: CASSIGGSHYNEQFF.

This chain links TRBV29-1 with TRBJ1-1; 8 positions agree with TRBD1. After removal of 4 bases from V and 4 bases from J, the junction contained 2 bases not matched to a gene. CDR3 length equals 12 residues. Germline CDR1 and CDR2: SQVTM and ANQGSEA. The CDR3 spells CSVGTGGTEAFF. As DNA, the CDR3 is TGCAGCGTTGGCACAGGGGGCACTGAAGCTTTCTTT.